These 27 T cell receptor beta chains were sequenced from one sample in a study of T cell responses to AZD1222 COVID-19 vaccine. Libraries were prepared by immunoSEQ multiplex PCR; TCRdb keeps only in-frame clonotypes and omits some of them. Among roughly 80,000 clones listed, about nine tenths were seen once. This specimen consisted of peripheral blood, obtained on day 0 of AZD1222 vaccination. The receptors were gathered from an adult in good health.

In this sample, this clone turned up many times. The gene calls are TRBV6-5 and TRBJ2-3; the D gene is possibly TRBD2 (6 bases). The CDR3 is 15 residues long. V lost 8 bases and J 6 bases, leaving 21 bases between the germline ends. The germline V gene has CDR1 MNHEY and CDR2 SVGAGI. CDR3 coding DNA: TGTGCCAGCTGGCGGGGTGTAATATGGGTGGATACGCAGTATTTT. It is translated as CASWRGVIWVDTQYF.

V usage is TRBV5-1 and J usage is TRBJ1-5, with 8 bases that match TRBD1. With 4 bases clipped from V and 1 base from J, the junction kept 1 base outside the gene matches. In germline, CDR1 is SGHRS, CDR2 YFSETQ. This CDR3 is built from 14 residues. CDR3 loop: CASSQGASNQPQHF. Here the CDR3 DNA reads TGCGCCAGCAGCCAGGGGGCCAGCAATCAGCCCCAGCATTTT.

The J gene is TRBJ1-2, the V gene TRBV6-5; 12 bases are a match to TRBD1. The CDR3 is 14 residues long. After removal of 8 bases from V and 8 bases from J, the junction contained 9 bases not matched to a gene. Per the germline V gene, CDR1 is MNHEY and CDR2 is SVGAGI. DNA for the CDR3: TGTGCCAGCCTACCTGGGACAGGGGGCTTCGGCTACACCTTC. It encodes CASLPGTGGFGYTF.

V gene TRBV27 combines with J gene TRBJ1-6, with 7 bases lining up with TRBD1. V was clipped by 5 bases and J by 4 bases; unmatched bases: 8. CDR1 is MNHEY and CDR2 is SMNVEV in the germline V gene (reference sequence). CDR3 length: 16 residues. CDR3 bases: TGTGCCAGCAGTCTACAGGGGACAGTTTATAATTCACCCCTCCACTTT. Its translation is CASSLQGTVYNSPLHF.

The chain is built from TRBV4-1 and TRBJ1-1; 9 bases are shared with TRBD1. Per germline, CDR1 MGHRA and CDR2 YSYEKL. This CDR3 region has 17 residues. V dropped 0 bases and J dropped 0; count of bases not matched to a gene: 5. CDR3 sequence (DNA): TGCGCCAGCAGCCAAGAGGACAGGGGTGCCTTGAACACTGAAGCTTTCTTT. Translation: CASSQEDRGALNTEAFF.

The chain uses TRBV7-2 and TRBJ1-2; tentatively, D is TRBD1 (6 bases). The germline V gene encodes CDR1 SGHTA and CDR2 FQGNSA. The CDR3 runs to 16 residues. Trimming shortened V by 5 bases and J by 0 bases, and 16 bases separated the two germline ends. Here the CDR3 DNA reads TGTGCCAGCAGCCCAAAGACAGAGGGGGCTAACTATGGCTACACCTTC. Residues: CASSPKTEGANYGYTF.

The DNA for the CDR3 is TGTGCCAGCAGTGAAGCGGGGGGGCCCGGGGAGCTGTTTTTT. Amino acids: CASSEAGGPGELFF. This chain uses TRBV6-4 with TRBJ2-2; 10 bases agree with TRBD2. CDR3 length: 14 residues. After removal of 3 bases from V and 6 bases from J, the junction contained 1 base not matched to a gene. Looked up from germline, CDR1 is MRHNA and CDR2 is SNTAGT.

The chain is built from TRBV5-1 and TRBJ1-3; no reliable D call. Trimming pared 0 bases from V and 4 bases from J, leaving 8 bases between. This CDR3 region has 14 residues. In germline, CDR1 is SGHRS, CDR2 YFSETQ. This CDR3 reads CASSLEPIGNTIYF. As DNA, the CDR3 is TGCGCCAGCAGCTTGGAACCGATAGGAAACACCATATATTTT.

Only a few counts were recorded for this clone. The CDR3: CASLLRQGDGYTF. The CDR3, as DNA: TGTGCCAGCCTTTTACGACAGGGCGATGGCTACACCTTC. The chain recombines TRBV28 with TRBJ1-2; 7 bases line up with TRBD1. This CDR3 comprises 13 residues. V trimming: 8 bases; J trimming: 6 bases; junction bases outside the gene matches: 9. Germline assignment: CDR1 MDHEN and CDR2 SYDVKM.

The J gene is TRBJ1-1, the V gene TRBV29-1; D is unresolved. The germline V gene encodes CDR1 SQVTM and CDR2 ANQGSEA. CDR3 length equals 13 residues. V was cut by 5 bases and J by 11 bases, with 21 bases left in between. For the CDR3, the DNA is TGCAGCGTTTCTTTGTCATCGGACGTTGGGGCTTTCTTT. Its protein is CSVSLSSDVGAFF.

The rearrangement joins TRBV2 to TRBJ2-7, with 7 bases fitting TRBD2. Trimming cost V 8 bases and J 1 base; bases outside gene matches: 8. The germline V gene encodes CDR1 SNHLY and CDR2 FYNNEI. This CDR3 has 14 residues. DNA for the CDR3: TGTGCCAGCTCCCCTCAGGGAGGGTCCTACGAGCAGTACTTC. Protein product: CASSPQGGSYEQYF.

The chain employs TRBV4-2 and TRBJ2-1; weak D call: TRBD1 (6 bases). Trimming pared 0 bases from V and 3 bases from J, leaving 9 bases between. There are 15 residues in the CDR3. Looked up from germline, CDR1 is LGHNA and CDR2 is YNFKEQ. CDR3 sequence reads: CASSQEETGYNEQFF. As DNA, the CDR3 is TGTGCCAGCAGCCAAGAAGAGACAGGCTACAATGAGCAGTTCTTC.

The chain uses TRBV5-5 and TRBJ1-1; D remains ambiguous. The germline CDR1 and CDR2 sequences are SGHKS and YYEKEE (reference sequence). Trimming took 0 bases from V and 1 from J, leaving 7 bases between them. The CDR3 sequence is 14 residues long. CDR3 loop: CASSLAGRNTEAFF. The CDR3 region has the DNA TGTGCCAGCAGCTTGGCGGGGAGGAACACTGAAGCTTTCTTT.

This chain uses TRBV27 with TRBJ2-7, with a tentative D call TRBD2 (6 bases). Deletions cut 3 bases from V and 4 bases from J, with 13 bases between. CDR1 MNHEY and CDR2 SMNVEV come from the germline V gene (reference sequence). CDR3 length: 14 amino acids. CDR3 coding DNA: TGTGCCAGCAGTTTCGGAACGGGGGTGTACGAGCAGTACTTC. This gives the protein CASSFGTGVYEQYF.

This chain links TRBV28 with TRBJ1-2; D not certain. The CDR3 is 13 amino acids. With 3 bases removed from V and 1 base from J, the gap between germline ends came to 6 bases. Germline V gene data show CDR1 as MDHEN and CDR2 as SYDVKM. The CDR3 sequence is CASSFDGNYGYTF. DNA of the CDR3: TGTGCCAGCAGTTTCGACGGTAACTATGGCTACACCTTC.

The rearrangement links TRBV7-3 to TRBJ1-1; a possible D gene is TRBD1 (5 bases). There are 17 residues in the CDR3. CDR1 and CDR2 (germline): SGHTA, FQGTGA. The ends were cut back, 5 bases at V and 3 bases at J, with 22 bases in the middle. Here the CDR3 DNA reads TGTGCCAGCAGCCCTCTGCCCGGTCAGGGAAGATACACTGAAGCTTTCTTT. As protein: CASSPLPGQGRYTEAFF.

This clone was recorded once. The rearrangement joins TRBV6-5 to TRBJ2-1, with D maybe TRBD1 (5 bases). The ends were cut back, 0 bases at V and 6 bases at J, with 15 bases in the middle. Per germline, CDR1 MNHEY and CDR2 SVGAGI. The CDR3 extends over 16 amino acids. CDR3 DNA sequence: TGTGCCAGCAGTTACTCGGGGCAGTGGACAAGCAATGAGCAGTTCTTC. Residues: CASSYSGQWTSNEQFF.

The CDR3 DNA reads TGCAGCGTTGAAAGGGGTAGCACAGATACGCAGTATTTT. It translates to CSVERGSTDTQYF. This sequence joins TRBV29-1 and TRBJ2-3; D is possibly TRBD1 (5 bases). This CDR3 comprises 13 residues. Germline V gene lookup returns CDR1 SQVTM and CDR2 ANQGSEA. Trimming removed 2 bases at V and 0 bases at J, with 6 bases between.

This chain uses TRBV9 with TRBJ1-2; D remains unclear. The germline gives CDR1 SGDLS, CDR2 YYNGEE. This CDR3 spans 13 amino acids. Between the trimmed V and J ends, which lost 4 bases and 4 bases, there was a span of 11 bases. As DNA, the CDR3 is TGTGCCAGCAGCCCCCGTGGGCCCTATGGCTACACCTTC. It specifies CASSPRGPYGYTF.

The V and J genes are TRBV7-3 and TRBJ2-3; D may correspond to TRBD1 or TRBD2 (5 bases each). Germline V gene sequence: CDR1 SGHTA, CDR2 FQGTGA. The V and J ends lost 4 bases and 6 bases respectively, with 14 bases between them. This CDR3 has 14 residues. The CDR3 loop is CASSSGTVGDTQYF. In DNA, the CDR3 is TGTGCCAGCAGCTCAGGGACGGTCGGGGATACGCAGTATTTT.

The V gene is TRBV12-5, the J gene TRBJ1-1, with D perhaps matching TRBD1 (5 bases). This CDR3 is 12 amino acids long. The germline V gene encodes CDR1 LGHNT and CDR2 FRNRAP. Trimming shortened V by 6 bases and J by 5 bases, and 10 bases separated the two germline ends. In DNA, the CDR3 is TGTGCTAGTGGGGACACTCAGACTGAAGCTTTCTTT. Encoded protein: CASGDTQTEAFF.

A single count supports this clone. The chain combines TRBV11-2 with TRBJ1-1; D unresolved. The V gene lost 3 bases and the J gene lost 0 bases, with 5 bases spanning the gap. Germline values: CDR1 SGHAT, CDR2 FQNNGV. The CDR3 is 13 amino acids. CDR3 bases: TGTGCCAGCAGCTTCAACCTGAACACTGAAGCTTTCTTT. Translated: CASSFNLNTEAFF.

The rearrangement uses TRBV9 and TRBJ1-3; D may be TRBD1 (6 bases). This CDR3 has 16 amino acids. Trimming shortened V by 0 bases and J by 1 base, and 11 bases separated the two germline ends. Looked up from germline, CDR1 is SGDLS and CDR2 is YYNGEE. CDR3 bases: TGTGCCAGCAGCGTAGATCGGGGGCCTTCTGGAAACACCATATATTTT. The encoded protein is CASSVDRGPSGNTIYF.

The rearrangement joins TRBV12-5 to TRBJ2-5, with 7 positions matching TRBD2. The CDR3 contains 17 residues. Germline CDR1 and CDR2: LGHNT and FRNRAP. The V segment lost 3 bases and the J segment 0 bases; nucleotides outside the gene matches: 10. The CDR3 loop is CASGLPGGVKYQETQYF. The CDR3 region has the DNA TGTGCTAGTGGTTTACCTGGGGGGGTAAAGTACCAAGAGACCCAGTACTTC.

V usage is TRBV7-9 and J usage is TRBJ2-5; D not certain. This CDR3 comprises 12 residues. The V end was cut by 3 bases, the J end by 6 bases, with 8 bases between. Germline V gene data show CDR1 as SEHNR and CDR2 as FQNEAQ (reference sequence). CDR3 in amino acids: CASSFEEKTQYF. CDR3 coding DNA: TGTGCCAGCAGCTTTGAGGAAAAGACCCAGTACTTC.

This clone was detected once. This chain connects TRBV19 to TRBJ1-1; perhaps TRBD1 as D (6 bases). The germline V and J ends were trimmed by 7 bases and 2 bases, with 14 bases remaining between them. The CDR3 length is 14 residues. From germline, CDR1 is LNHDA and CDR2 SQIVND (reference sequence). CDR3 region: CASKLGQSNTEAFF. The CDR3, as DNA: TGTGCCAGTAAGCTTGGACAGTCTAACACTGAAGCTTTCTTT.

J is TRBJ2-7 and V is TRBV9; a possible D gene is TRBD1 (6 bases). The germline V and J ends were trimmed by 4 bases and 3 bases, with 17 bases remaining between them. Germline V gene data show CDR1 as SGDLS and CDR2 as YYNGEE. The CDR3 is 15 residues long. CDR3 sequence: CASSPRQDPRYEQYF. In DNA form, the CDR3 reads TGTGCCAGCAGCCCCAGACAGGACCCCCGCTACGAGCAGTACTTC.